The sequence of this T cell receptor beta chain was determined in a study of blood T cell repertoires in COVID-19. At the level of the study: The United States, Italy and Spain provided the acute and convalescent COVID-19 samples. T cells, B-cell-depleted T cells, or PBMCs supplied cDNA or gDNA.

Germline CDR1 MNHNS, CDR2 SASEGT. The CDR3 covers 14 residues. Trimming took off 1 base at V and 0 bases at J, with 7 bases between the two ends. In the study's own analysis: Reference gene primer amplification yielded estimated nucleated cell counts. The repertoire was sequenced with immunoSEQ multiplex PCR; TCRdb's copy has only in-frame clones and lacks some. That table gives V, J and clone size, and the DNA gave D and trimming. The sample records around 150,000 clones, approximately 83% being singletons. This sequence was found in a man aged 70 or older with acute or convalescent COVID-19. The J gene is TRBJ2-7, the V gene TRBV6-1; D uncertain. The sample was peripheral blood. The CDR3, as DNA: TGTGCCAGCAGTGAAGGGAGCCTCTCCTACGAGCAGTACTTC. Amino acid sequence: CASSEGSLSYEQYF.